Included here is one T cell receptor beta chain sequence, with context. Its specificity is not known. The V segment lost 3 bases and the J segment 6 bases; nucleotides outside the gene matches: 13. The CDR3 contains 17 residues. Germline V CDR1 and CDR2: KGHSH, LQKENI. This sample is part of a study of PD-L1 blockade in urothelial cancer. Overall study: Blood underwent analysis 3 weeks (second dose) and 6 weeks after treatment began.

Generated by immunoSEQ multiplex PCR, the TCRdb table keeps only in-frame clones and is missing some. The sample lists 30,000 or so clones, roughly 87% occurring once. Sample time point: peripheral blood 6 weeks after treatment start. Patients in the study were battling locally advanced or metastatic urothelial carcinoma. Whole-study findings and limits: Clonality of blood TCR below the median before treatment predicted better survival.

This receptor was obtained from a man at least 80 years old with urothelial cancer. Sequences were derived from PBMCs, sampled around atezolizumab (anti-PD-L1) treatment. The chain joins TRBV18 to TRBJ1-1; TRBD1 matches at 10 bases. CDR3 bases: TGTGCCAGCTCACCCCGACAGGGGGCGCTTGATCTACCTGAAGCTTTCTTT. Encoded protein: CASSPRQGALDLPEAFF.